This T cell receptor beta chain stems from a study of blood T cell repertoires in COVID-19. Across the whole study: Some COVID-19 samples were acute and others convalescent; all came from the United States, Italy and Spain. Sample material is recorded as cDNA or gDNA derived from T cells, B-cell-depleted T cells, or PBMCs.

The CDR3 sequence is 13 residues long. CDR1 and CDR2 from the germline V gene are ENHRY and SYGVKD. The V segment lost 4 bases and the J segment 6 bases; nucleotides outside the gene matches: 0. As originally analysed: Estimation of nucleated cell counts was performed using reference gene primer amplification. TCRdb keeps only in-frame clones here, not all; method: immunoSEQ multiplex PCR. That table gives V, J and clone size, and the DNA gave D and trimming. The sample contains over 60,000 clones, 80% of which appear only once. The chain recombines TRBV10-3 with TRBJ1-3; 10 nucleotides align to TRBD1. Material for sequencing was peripheral blood. The clonotype was recovered from a human donor in a cohort sampled during active COVID-19. The CDR3 here is CAISGQGANTIYF. In nucleotides, the CDR3 is TGTGCCATCAGTGGACAGGGGGCAAACACCATATATTTT.